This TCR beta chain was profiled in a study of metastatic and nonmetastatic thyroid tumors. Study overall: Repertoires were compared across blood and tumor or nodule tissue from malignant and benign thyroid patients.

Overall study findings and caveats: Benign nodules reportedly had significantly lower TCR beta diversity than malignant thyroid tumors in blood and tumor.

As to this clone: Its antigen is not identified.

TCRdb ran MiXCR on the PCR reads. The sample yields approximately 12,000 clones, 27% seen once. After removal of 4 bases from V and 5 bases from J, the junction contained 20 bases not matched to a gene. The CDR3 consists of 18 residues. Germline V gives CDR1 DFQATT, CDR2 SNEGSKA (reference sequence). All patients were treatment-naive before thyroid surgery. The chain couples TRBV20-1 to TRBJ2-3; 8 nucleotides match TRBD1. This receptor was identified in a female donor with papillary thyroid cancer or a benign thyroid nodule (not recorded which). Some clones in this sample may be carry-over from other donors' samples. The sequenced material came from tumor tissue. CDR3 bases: TGCAGTGCTAAGACACAGGGGGGCCGTGATTCTCACAGAGATACGCAGTATTTT. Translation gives CSAKTQGGRDSHRDTQYF.